The clone carrying this T cell receptor beta chain was detected many times. This CDR3 spans 13 amino acids. CDR1 and CDR2 from the germline V gene are MNHNS and SASEGT. Trimming left V 5 bases short and J 7 bases short, with 12 bases between. The data are from a study of T cells in Graves' hyperthyroidism and ophthalmopathy. Study in general: Blood from the periphery was taken at initial diagnosis, before any treatment.

Patients aged 18 to 65 had newly diagnosed hyperthyroidism lasting under 2 months. PBMCs were derived from about 10 ml fresh peripheral blood. Using RNA transcripts as the source, TCR beta CDR3 regions were amplified. The HTBI set primed first-round TCR CDR3 RT-PCR. TCRdb reprocessed the multiplex PCR reads via MiXCR and lists one record per CDR3 protein. The table records 300,000 to 400,000 distinct CDR3 sequences, under 25% of them present only once. This clonotype was sampled from a woman aged 50 to 60 with Graves' hyperthyroidism. This chain links TRBV6-1 with TRBJ1-5; D gene ambiguous. The sample taken for sequencing was blood. CDR3 bases: TGTGCCAGCAGTATGGAGGCGGTGCAGCCCCAGCATTTT. This translates into CASSMEAVQPQHF.